This T cell receptor (beta chain) was captured in a study of T cell changes during pregnancy in multiple sclerosis. After removal of 2 bases from V and 3 bases from J, the junction contained 3 bases not matched to a gene. The CDR3 has 15 residues. Germline loops: CDR1 MDHEN, CDR2 SYDVKM. Assay: immunoSEQ multiplex PCR; the TCRdb copy retains only in-frame clones and omits some. The table has roughly 100,000 clones, 85% to 95% seen once. The sample was peripheral blood, taken after pregnancy. J is TRBJ2-2 and V is TRBV28; the match to TRBD2 covers 7 bases. The receptor's source is a female donor with multiple sclerosis, enrolled in a pregnancy study. The CDR3 DNA sequence: TGTGCCAGCAGTTTAAGGCGGGAGTACACCGGGGAGCTGTTTTTT. Its translation: CASSLRREYTGELFF.